This TCR beta chain was sequenced in a study of CD8+ T cells in alopecia areata. The authors extracted RNA and reverse transcribed it into cDNA as the sequencing template. Profiled with immunoSEQ multiplex PCR; TCRdb holds only in-frame clones, not every one. The sample records about 200,000 clones, approximately 57% being singletons. V was shortened by 1 base and J by 1 base, with 5 bases between the two germline ends. CDR1 and CDR2 (germline): SEHNR, FQNEAQ (reference sequence). There are 13 residues in the CDR3. A remark on this clone: The sample contains more than one DNA sequence encoding this CDR3.

The treatment was: oral pan-JAK inhibitor, 5-10 mg twice daily. Researchers gathered lesional scalp punch biopsies and peripheral blood from patients with alopecia areata. PBMCs yielded sorted CD4+ and CD8+ T cells. The receptor's source is a human donor with alopecia areata. This rearrangement joins TRBV7-9 to TRBJ2-7; D not certain. The specimen was CD4+ T cells sorted from blood, collected at week 4, from a patient treated with tofacitinib. CDR3 amino acids: CASSLDMSYEQYF. The CDR3 nucleotides are TGTGCCAGCAGCTTAGATATGTCCTACGAGCAGTACTTC.